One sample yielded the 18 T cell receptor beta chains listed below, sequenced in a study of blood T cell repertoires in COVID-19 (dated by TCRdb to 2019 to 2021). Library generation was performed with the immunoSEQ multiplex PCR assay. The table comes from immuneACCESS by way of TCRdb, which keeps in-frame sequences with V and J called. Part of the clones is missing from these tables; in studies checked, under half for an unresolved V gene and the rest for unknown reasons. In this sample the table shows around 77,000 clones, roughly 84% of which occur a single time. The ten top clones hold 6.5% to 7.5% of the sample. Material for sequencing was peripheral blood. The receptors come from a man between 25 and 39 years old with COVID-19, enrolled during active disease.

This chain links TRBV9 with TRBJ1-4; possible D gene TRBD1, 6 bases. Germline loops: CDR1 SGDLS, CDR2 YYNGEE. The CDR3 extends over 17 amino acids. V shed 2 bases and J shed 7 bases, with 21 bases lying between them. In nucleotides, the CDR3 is TGTGCCAGCAGCGTCTCCCATGGTATGGGGGCGGGTGAAAAACTGTTTTTT. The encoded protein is CASSVSHGMGAGEKLFF.

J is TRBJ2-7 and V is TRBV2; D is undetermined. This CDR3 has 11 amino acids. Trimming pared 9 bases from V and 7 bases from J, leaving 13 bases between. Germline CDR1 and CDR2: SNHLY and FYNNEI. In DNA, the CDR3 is TGTGCCAGTCCATCCCTACAGGAGCAGTACTTC. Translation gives CASPSLQEQYF.

The CDR3: CASSHDRVTEAFF. The CDR3 DNA sequence: TGTGCCAGCAGCCACGACAGGGTCACTGAAGCTTTCTTT. The rearrangement links TRBV7-2 to TRBJ1-1, with 7 bases aligning to TRBD1. CDR1 is SGHTA and CDR2 is FQGNSA in the germline V gene. CDR3 length: 13 amino acids. Trimming cost V 5 bases and J 4 bases; bases outside gene matches: 4. The full variable domain, with the rest looked up from reference TRBV7-2 and TRBJ1-1, is GAGVSQSPSNKVTEKGKDVELRCDPISGHTALYWYRQSLGQGLEFLIYFQGNSAPDKSGLPSDRFSAERTGGSVSTLTIQRTQQEDSAVYLCASSHDRVTEAFFGQGTRLTVV.

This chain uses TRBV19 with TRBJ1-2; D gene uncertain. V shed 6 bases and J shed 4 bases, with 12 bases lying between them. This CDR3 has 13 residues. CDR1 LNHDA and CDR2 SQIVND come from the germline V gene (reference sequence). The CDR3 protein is CASRSTGSYGYTF. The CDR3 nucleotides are TGTGCCAGTAGATCGACGGGTTCCTATGGCTACACCTTC. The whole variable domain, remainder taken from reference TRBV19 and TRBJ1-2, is DGGITQSPKYLFRKEGQNVTLSCEQNLNHDAMYWYRQDPGQGLRLIYYSQIVNDFQKGDIAEGYSVSREKKESFPLTVTSAQKNPTAFYLCASRSTGSYGYTFGSGTRLTVV.

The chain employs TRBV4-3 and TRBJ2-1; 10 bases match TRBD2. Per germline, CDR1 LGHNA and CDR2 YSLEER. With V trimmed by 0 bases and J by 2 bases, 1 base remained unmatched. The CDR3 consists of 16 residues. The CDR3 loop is CASSQDGTSAYNEQFF. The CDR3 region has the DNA TGCGCCAGCAGCCAAGACGGGACTAGCGCCTACAATGAGCAGTTCTTC.

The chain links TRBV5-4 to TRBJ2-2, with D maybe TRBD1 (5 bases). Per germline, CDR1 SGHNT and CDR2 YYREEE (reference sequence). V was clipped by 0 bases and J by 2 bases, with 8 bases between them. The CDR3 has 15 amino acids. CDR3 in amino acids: CASSLVRGNTGELFF. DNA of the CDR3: TGTGCCAGCAGCTTGGTTAGGGGCAACACCGGGGAGCTGTTTTTT.

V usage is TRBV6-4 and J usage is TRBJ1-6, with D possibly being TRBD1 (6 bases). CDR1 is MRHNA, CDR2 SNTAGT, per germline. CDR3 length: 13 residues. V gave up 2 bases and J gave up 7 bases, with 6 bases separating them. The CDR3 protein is CASSDTGNSPLHF. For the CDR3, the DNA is TGTGCCAGCAGTGACACAGGGAATTCACCCCTCCACTTT.

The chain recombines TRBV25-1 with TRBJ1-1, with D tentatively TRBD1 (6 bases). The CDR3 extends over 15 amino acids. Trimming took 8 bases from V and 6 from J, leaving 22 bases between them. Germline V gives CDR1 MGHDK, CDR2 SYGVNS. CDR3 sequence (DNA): TGTGCCAGCGGCTCCACCCGACAAACAGGGTCTGAAGCTTTCTTT. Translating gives CASGSTRQTGSEAFF.

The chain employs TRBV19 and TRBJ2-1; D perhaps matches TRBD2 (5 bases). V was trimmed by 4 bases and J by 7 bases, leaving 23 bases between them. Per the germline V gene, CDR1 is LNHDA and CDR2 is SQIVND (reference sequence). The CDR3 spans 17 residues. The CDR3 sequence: CASSKSPGGRATNEQFF. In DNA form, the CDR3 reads TGTGCCAGTAGTAAGTCCCCTGGCGGGCGGGCCACAAATGAGCAGTTCTTC.

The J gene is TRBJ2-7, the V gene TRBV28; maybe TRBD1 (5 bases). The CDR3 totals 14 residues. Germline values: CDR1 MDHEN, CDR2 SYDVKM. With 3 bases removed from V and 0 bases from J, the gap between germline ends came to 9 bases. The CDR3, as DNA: TGTGCCAGCAGTTTGACAGAGAACTCCTACGAGCAGTACTTC. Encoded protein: CASSLTENSYEQYF. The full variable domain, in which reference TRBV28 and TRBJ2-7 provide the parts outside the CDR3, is DVKVTQSSRYLVKRTGEKVFLECVQDMDHENMFWYRQDPGLGLRLIYFSYDVKMKEKGDIPEGYSVSREKKERFSLILESASTNQTSMYLCASSLTENSYEQYFGPGTRLTVT.

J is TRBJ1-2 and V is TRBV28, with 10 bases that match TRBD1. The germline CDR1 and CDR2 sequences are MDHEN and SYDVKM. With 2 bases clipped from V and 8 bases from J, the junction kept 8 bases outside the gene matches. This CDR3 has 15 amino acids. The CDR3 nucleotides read TGTGCCAGCAGTTTAGCAAAGACAGGGGGCAAGGGCTACACCTTC. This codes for CASSLAKTGGKGYTF.

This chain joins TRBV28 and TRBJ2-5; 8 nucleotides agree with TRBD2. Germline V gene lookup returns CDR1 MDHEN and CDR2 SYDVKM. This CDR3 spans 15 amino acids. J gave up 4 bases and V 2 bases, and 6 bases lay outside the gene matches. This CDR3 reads CASSLPGGLRETQYF. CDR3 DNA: TGTGCCAGCAGTTTACCGGGAGGGTTAAGAGAGACCCAGTACTTC.

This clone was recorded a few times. As DNA, the CDR3 is TGTGCCAGCAGCTTGGGCGACACTGAAGCTTTCTTT. Its translation is CASSLGDTEAFF. This chain links TRBV5-6 with TRBJ1-1; D uncertain. V was cut by 0 bases and J by 3 bases, with 3 bases left in between. Germline lookup yields CDR1 SGHDT and CDR2 YYEEEE. This CDR3 has 12 residues.

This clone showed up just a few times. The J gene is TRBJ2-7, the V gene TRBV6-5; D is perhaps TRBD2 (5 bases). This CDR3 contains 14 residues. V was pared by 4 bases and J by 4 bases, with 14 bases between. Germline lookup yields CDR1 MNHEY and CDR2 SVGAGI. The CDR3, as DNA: TGTGCCAGCAGTTTTGGACTCCAAGGGTACGAGCAGTACTTC. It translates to CASSFGLQGYEQYF.

CDR3 region: CASSPSSDEQFF. In DNA form, the CDR3 reads TGTGCCAGCAGTCCCTCCAGCGATGAGCAGTTCTTC. The genes are TRBV12-3 or TRBV12-4 and TRBJ2-1; D is unclear. This CDR3 has 12 amino acids. V lost 5 bases and J lost 8, with 10 bases in between.

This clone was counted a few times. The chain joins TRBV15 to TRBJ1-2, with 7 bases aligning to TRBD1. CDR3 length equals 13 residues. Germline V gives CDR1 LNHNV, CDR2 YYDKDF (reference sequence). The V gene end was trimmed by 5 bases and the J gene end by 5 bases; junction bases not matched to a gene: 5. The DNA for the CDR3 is TGTGCCACCAGCCCCGGGACAGCATATGGCTACACCTTC. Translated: CATSPGTAYGYTF.

The CDR3 protein is CASSRPAEGSGELFF. CDR3 nucleotides: TGTGCCAGCAGCCGCCCGGCGGAGGGCTCCGGGGAGCTGTTTTTT. The V and J genes are TRBV5-5 and TRBJ2-2, with D tentatively TRBD2 (6 bases). The CDR3 totals 15 residues. V gave up 4 bases and J gave up 6 bases, with 16 bases separating them. Germline V gene sequence: CDR1 SGHKS, CDR2 YYEKEE (reference sequence).

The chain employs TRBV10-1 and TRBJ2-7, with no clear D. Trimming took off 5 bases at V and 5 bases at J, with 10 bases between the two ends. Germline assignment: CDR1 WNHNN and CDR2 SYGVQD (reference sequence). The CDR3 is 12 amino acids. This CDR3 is CASSPGNNEQYF. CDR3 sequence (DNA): TGCGCCAGCAGTCCCGGTAATAACGAGCAGTACTTC.